This TCR beta chain was recovered during a study of T cells in Graves' hyperthyroidism and ophthalmopathy. Study as a whole: Initial diagnosis, before any treatment, was when peripheral blood was collected. Findings of the study overall: Ophthalmopathy and stable hyperthyroidism were told apart by a 13 V-J model.

This clonotype showed up many times. As yet, its antigen is unknown. Clinical symptoms, serum thyroxine and TRAb, thyroid ultrasound and orbital computed tomography were used for the diagnoses. The source of the PBMCs was about 10 ml of fresh peripheral blood. The CDR3 sequence is 14 residues long. The germline V and J ends were trimmed by 5 bases and 4 bases, with 14 bases remaining between them. What was amplified from RNA transcripts were TCR beta CDR3 regions. The TCR CDR3 first-round RT-PCR relied on the HTBI primer set. MiXCR was run by TCRdb on the multiplex PCR reads, yielding one entry per CDR3 protein. The sample has 600,000 or so distinct CDR3 sequences; 12% to 15% are singletons.

The sequence came from a woman under 30 with Graves' ophthalmopathy. Sequences were obtained from blood. The V call is TRBV12-3 or TRBV12-4, the J call TRBJ1-1; D gene uncertain. The CDR3 here is CASSRHSEGTEAFF. CDR3 sequence (DNA): TGTGCCAGCAGTCGTCACAGTGAGGGCACTGAAGCTTTCTTT.